Listed below are T cell receptor beta chains from one sample, sequenced in a study of graft-versus-host responses after intestinal transplantation. The assay was immunoSEQ multiplex PCR, and TCRdb's table has in-frame clones only and misses some. The sample lists about 830 clones; 70% to 90% were seen once. The material sequenced was ileum tissue, taken less than 24 days after intestinal transplant. These receptors came from a human patient who received an intestinal transplant, so some T cells may come from the graft donor. Each CDR3 is given with its conserved first and last residue. Each record gives: V gene, D gene, J gene, clone size, CDR3 length, CDR3 protein, CDR3 DNA. A D gene is named only where the DNA matches it firmly. A row's size may be missing; if present it is once, few, many or a size class.

TRBV28	TRBD1	TRBJ2-7	-	14	CATRQGNKAYEQYF	TGTGCCACCAGACAGGGTAATAAGGCCTACGAGCAGTACTTC
TRBV28	TRBD2	TRBJ2-3	-	16	CASSPVWDYPTDTQYF	TGTGCCAGCAGTCCAGTCTGGGACTACCCCACAGATACGCAGTATTTT
TRBV10-3	TRBD2	TRBJ2-3	-	14	CAIRSGSDTDTQYF	TGTGCCATCAGGAGCGGGAGCGACACAGATACGCAGTATTTT
TRBV6-6	-	TRBJ1-5	-	14	CASRPRGRDQPQHF	TGTGCCAGCAGGCCACGGGGGCGAGATCAGCCCCAGCATTTT
TRBV21-1	-	TRBJ2-5	-	19	CASSKVLAGVPPGGETQYF	TGTGCCAGCAGCAAGGTCTTAGCGGGAGTCCCTCCCGGGGGCGAGACCCAGTACTTC
TRBV7-6	-	TRBJ2-7	-	15	CASSLEAQSSYEQYF	TGTGCCAGCAGCTTAGAGGCACAGAGCTCCTACGAGCAGTACTTC
TRBV5-4	TRBD1	TRBJ2-7	-	13	CASSRTGAYEQYF	TGTGCCAGCAGCCGGACAGGGGCGTACGAGCAGTACTTC
TRBV6-1	-	TRBJ2-7	-	14	CASSSVAAAGEQYF	TGTGCCAGCAGTTCGGTAGCGGCGGCGGGTGAGCAGTACTTC
TRBV5-1	TRBD1	TRBJ1-1	-	15	CASSQEQGPRDEAFF	TGCGCCAGCAGCCAGGAACAGGGGCCTAGGGATGAAGCTTTCTTT
TRBV7-4	TRBD2	TRBJ2-3	few	17	CASSSGTSGKFTDTQYF	TGTGCCAGCAGCTCCGGGACTAGCGGGAAGTTCACAGATACGCAGTATTTT
TRBV9	-	TRBJ2-1	-	15	CASSVFQGPYNEQFF	TGTGCCAGCAGCGTATTCCAGGGGCCCTACAATGAGCAGTTCTTC
TRBV6-5	TRBD1	TRBJ1-2	-	15	CASSRNRQGIYGYTF	TGTGCCAGCAGTCGAAATCGACAGGGGATCTATGGCTACACCTTC
TRBV6-6	TRBD2	TRBJ2-1	few	16	CASSYVATSGTAGQFF	TGTGCCAGCAGTTACGTCGCGACTAGCGGAACCGCGGGGCAGTTCTTC
TRBV2	-	TRBJ2-1	-	12	CASEGWAWEQFF	TGTGCCAGCGAGGGTTGGGCGTGGGAGCAGTTCTTC
TRBV2	-	TRBJ1-1	-	14	CARDSSVGNTEAFF	TGTGCCAGAGACAGCTCAGTGGGGAACACTGAAGCTTTCTTT
TRBV6-6	-	TRBJ1-2	-	15	CASSFLMSRRNGYTF	TGTGCCAGCAGTTTCTTAATGTCCCGAAGGAATGGCTACACCTTC
TRBV6-6	-	TRBJ1-1	-	14	CASSYSNRNTEAFF	TGTGCCAGCAGTTACTCGAACAGGAACACTGAAGCTTTCTTT
TRBV7-9	-	TRBJ2-2	-	11	CASRRTGELFF	TGTGCCAGCAGACGCACCGGGGAGCTGTTTTTT
TRBV10-3	TRBD1	TRBJ2-7	-	16	CAISEKNGQEAYEQYF	TGTGCCATCAGTGAGAAAAATGGACAGGAGGCGTACGAGCAGTACTTC
TRBV30	TRBD2	TRBJ2-7	-	15	CAWSMAGTTSYEQYF	TGTGCCTGGAGTATGGCCGGGACTACTTCCTACGAGCAGTACTTC
TRBV6-6	-	TRBJ1-4	-	15	CASRTSGQGGEKLFF	-
TRBV6-5	-	TRBJ1-4	-	15	CASRTSGQGGEKLFF	-
TRBV12-2	-	TRBJ2-7	once	12	CASRLSLYEQYF	TGTGCAAGTCGCTTATCCCTCTACGAGCAGTACTTC
TRBV7-9	-	TRBJ1-6	-	14	CASSFVTYNSPLHF	TGTGCCAGCAGCTTTGTAACCTATAATTCACCCCTCCACTTT
TRBV23-1	-	TRBJ1-5	-	12	CASSQWNQPQHF	TGCGCCAGCAGTCAATGGAATCAGCCCCAGCATTTT
TRBV30	-	TRBJ1-2	-	12	CAWSVNNYGYTF	TGTGCCTGGAGTGTAAATAACTATGGCTACACCTTC
TRBV6-1	-	TRBJ2-1	-	12	CASSEWGDEQFF	TGTGCCAGCAGTGAATGGGGGGATGAGCAGTTCTTC
TRBV28	-	TRBJ1-1	-	14	CASSSVGRVTEAFF	TGTGCCAGCAGTTCCGTCGGTAGGGTCACTGAAGCTTTCTTT
TRBV25-1	TRBD1	TRBJ2-7	-	13	CASRMDRGWEQYF	TGTGCCAGCAGAATGGACAGGGGATGGGAGCAGTACTTC
TRBV6-1	-	TRBJ2-3	-	16	CASSEGQLFSTDTQYF	TGTGCCAGCAGTGAAGGGCAGCTATTCTCCACAGATACGCAGTATTTT
TRBV15	TRBD1	TRBJ2-7	-	16	CATSRDRDRFLYEQYF	TGTGCCACCAGCAGAGATAGGGACAGATTTCTCTACGAGCAGTACTTC
TRBV9	TRBD2	TRBJ2-3	-	15	CASSPRTSGTDTQYF	TGTGCCAGCAGCCCTCGGACTAGCGGCACAGATACGCAGTATTTT
TRBV18	TRBD1	TRBJ1-4	-	15	CASPPPDRGDEKLFF	TGTGCCAGCCCACCGCCGGACAGGGGAGATGAAAAACTGTTTTTT
TRBV13	TRBD2	TRBJ2-3	-	16	CASSLRLAGATDTQYF	TGTGCCAGCAGCTTAAGGCTAGCGGGAGCTACAGATACGCAGTATTTT
TRBV19	-	TRBJ1-3	-	13	CASSIISGNTIYF	TGTGCCAGTAGTATAATTTCTGGAAACACCATATATTTT
TRBV7-9	-	TRBJ2-2	once	11	CASSPFVELFF	TGTGCCAGCAGCCCTTTCGTTGAGCTGTTTTTT
TRBV5-1	-	TRBJ2-6	-	19	CASSGYRRDTPSGANVLTF	TGCGCCAGCAGCGGGTACCGTCGGGACACCCCCTCTGGGGCCAACGTCCTGACTTTC
TRBV28	-	TRBJ1-5	-	13	CASSPLINQPQHF	TGTGCCAGCAGTCCCCTGATAAATCAGCCCCAGCATTTT
TRBV19	TRBD1	TRBJ2-2	-	16	CASTSTGQGITGELFF	TGTGCCAGTACCTCCACCGGACAGGGGATCACCGGGGAGCTGTTTTTT
TRBV11-1	-	TRBJ2-3	-	14	CASSHQRFTDTQYF	TGTGCCAGCAGCCACCAGCGGTTCACAGATACGCAGTATTTT
TRBV29-1	-	TRBJ2-2	-	13	CSIIGRVGGELFF	TGCAGCATCATAGGCAGGGTGGGCGGGGAGCTGTTTTTT
TRBV30	-	TRBJ1-1	-	14	CAWSVSGRNTEAFF	TGTGCCTGGAGTGTATCGGGTAGGAACACTGAAGCTTTCTTT
TRBV28	-	TRBJ1-1	-	13	CASSRRLFSEAFF	TGTGCCAGCAGCCGAAGATTGTTCTCTGAAGCTTTCTTT
TRBV7-9	-	TRBJ2-7	-	15	CASSLVTGGNYEQYF	TGTGCCAGCAGCCTTGTGACTGGAGGGAACTACGAGCAGTACTTC
TRBV10-3	-	TRBJ2-7	-	14	CAISLRPGVYEQYF	TGTGCCATCAGTTTACGGCCAGGGGTGTACGAGCAGTACTTC
TRBV6-1	TRBD1	TRBJ2-2	-	12	CASIQGAGELFF	TGTGCCAGCATCCAGGGGGCCGGGGAGCTGTTTTTT